The 28 T cell receptor beta chains presented below share a single source sample, sequenced in a study of cytomegalovirus exposure and HLA in healthy donors. With 60 Vbeta and 13 Jbeta primers, the PCR was carried out. The assay was immunoSEQ multiplex PCR, and TCRdb's table has in-frame clones only and misses some. The sample holds roughly 220,000 clones. Sample: PBMCs. These receptors were collected from a girl between 2 and 10 years old in good health and CMV-seropositive.

The rearrangement joins TRBV6-1 to TRBJ2-7; D may be TRBD2 (6 bases). Trimming stripped 8 bases from V and 0 bases from J, with 11 bases between. This CDR3 has 13 amino acids. Germline V gene sequence: CDR1 MNHNS, CDR2 SASEGT. The CDR3 coding sequence is TGTGCCAGCGGGGGGACCGACTCCTACGAGCAGTACTTC. Encoded protein: CASGGTDSYEQYF.

Regarding this clone: This specimen includes other DNA sequences encoding the same CDR3. V and J are TRBV5-1 and TRBJ2-5; perhaps TRBD1 as D (6 bases). The CDR3 consists of 14 residues. Per germline, CDR1 SGHRS and CDR2 YFSETQ. Trimming removed 0 bases from V and 4 bases from J, with 10 bases in between. The CDR3 reads CASSLGGPGETQYF. The CDR3 DNA reads as TGCGCCAGCAGCTTGGGGGGGCCGGGAGAGACCCAGTACTTC. Filled out from reference TRBV5-1 and TRBJ2-5, the complete variable domain reads KAGVTQTPRYLIKTRGQQVTLSCSPISGHRSVSWYQQTPGQGLQFLFEYFSETQRNKGNFPGRFSGRQFSNSRSEMNVSTLELGDSALYLCASSLGGPGETQYFGPGTRLLVL.

J is TRBJ1-4 and V is TRBV19, with 7 bases lining up with TRBD1. From germline, CDR1 is LNHDA and CDR2 SQIVND (reference sequence). The CDR3 totals 14 residues. V shed 3 bases and J 5 bases; nucleotides not matched to a gene: 3. This CDR3 is CASSIKTGNEKLFF. CDR3 nucleotides: TGTGCCAGTAGTATTAAGACAGGGAATGAAAAACTGTTTTTT.

This rearrangement joins TRBV5-5 to TRBJ1-1; 8 nucleotides line up with TRBD1. V lost 0 bases to trimming and J lost 4 bases; unmatched junction nucleotides: 5. From germline, CDR1 is SGHKS and CDR2 YYEKEE (reference sequence). CDR3 length equals 15 residues. The DNA of the CDR3 is TGTGCCAGCAGCTTGGTCAGGGGGCAAGGCACTGAAGCTTTCTTT. It encodes CASSLVRGQGTEAFF.

In regard to this clone: The junction departs from the called germline gene at one end, perhaps through a read error. This sequence joins TRBV4-1 and TRBJ2-2, with TRBD2 matching over 10 bases. CDR3 length: 17 amino acids. Germline V gene lookup returns CDR1 MGHRA and CDR2 YSYEKL. CDR3 DNA: TGCGCCAGCAGTCAAGCTAGCGGGAGCCGCGACACCGGGGAGCTGTTTTTT. Translation gives CASSQASGSRDTGELFF.

This chain connects TRBV7-2 to TRBJ2-1, with 7 bases lining up with TRBD1. Germline V gene sequence: CDR1 SGHTA, CDR2 FQGNSA. The CDR3 spans 13 residues. V trimming: 1 base; J trimming: 10 bases; junction bases outside the gene matches: 4. The CDR3 DNA sequence: TGTGCCAGCAGCTTAGTAGGCAGGGGGGAGCAGTTCTTC. Translation: CASSLVGRGEQFF.

This chain uses TRBV30 with TRBJ2-7; 8 bases map to TRBD1. V lost 4 bases, J lost 5 bases, and 10 bases stayed unmatched. The CDR3 runs to 14 residues. Germline CDR1 is GTSNPN and CDR2 is SVGIG (reference sequence). CDR3 amino acids: CAWMPTGGYHEQYF. CDR3 bases: TGTGCCTGGATGCCCACAGGGGGTTACCACGAGCAGTACTTC.

J is TRBJ2-1 and V is TRBV7-2, with D uncertain. Trimming pared 2 bases from V and 8 bases from J, leaving 13 bases between. The CDR3 extends over 14 amino acids. Looked up from germline, CDR1 is SGHTA and CDR2 is FQGNSA. CDR3 amino acids: CASSLSAIIDEQFF. CDR3 DNA sequence: TGTGCCAGCAGCTTATCCGCTATAATTGATGAGCAGTTCTTC.

Points on this clone: Other DNA sequences from this sample encode an identical CDR3 as well. The chain uses TRBV5-1 and TRBJ2-7; D gene unclear. Trimming stripped 0 bases from V and 3 bases from J, with 7 bases between. This CDR3 region has 13 residues. Germline values: CDR1 SGHRS, CDR2 YFSETQ. Here the CDR3 reads CASSLGDNYEQYF. The DNA of the CDR3 is TGCGCCAGCAGCTTGGGAGACAACTACGAGCAGTACTTC.

The V and J genes are TRBV10-3 and TRBJ2-1, with D possibly TRBD2 on 6 matching bases. This CDR3 has 13 residues. V was pared by 7 bases and J by 10 bases, with 17 bases between. Germline V CDR1 and CDR2: ENHRY, SYGVKD. The CDR3 DNA sequence: TGTGCCATCAATGGCGGGGATTTGGGCGAGCAGTTCTTC. This sequence encodes CAINGGDLGEQFF.

The V call is TRBV28, the J call TRBJ2-7; D unclear. V shed 2 bases and J shed 2 bases, with 7 bases lying between them. The germline V gene has CDR1 MDHEN and CDR2 SYDVKM. The CDR3 is 13 residues long. This CDR3 reads CASSLGRTYEQYF. The DNA of the CDR3 is TGTGCCAGCAGTTTAGGCAGAACCTACGAGCAGTACTTC. Drawing the rest from reference TRBV28 and TRBJ2-7, the complete variable domain is DVKVTQSSRYLVKRTGEKVFLECVQDMDHENMFWYRQDPGLGLRLIYFSYDVKMKEKGDIPEGYSVSREKKERFSLILESASTNQTSMYLCASSLGRTYEQYFGPGTRLTVT.

The J gene is TRBJ1-5, the V gene TRBV27; TRBD1 matches at 7 bases. V was pared by 5 bases and J by 7 bases, with 8 bases of the junction left unmatched. Germline V CDR1 and CDR2: MNHEY, SMNVEV (reference sequence). The CDR3 covers 14 residues. CDR3 coding DNA: TGTGCCAGCAGTCCCAGACAGGGTCGGCAGCCCCAGCATTTT. It yields the protein CASSPRQGRQPQHF.

The rearrangement links TRBV6-5 to TRBJ1-1, with D unclear. This CDR3 comprises 13 residues. Looked up from germline, CDR1 is MNHEY and CDR2 is SVGAGI. Trimming took 2 bases from V and 3 from J, leaving 7 bases between them. Written as DNA, the CDR3 is TGTGCCAGCAGTTACCCCGGGGACACTGAAGCTTTCTTT. This gives the protein CASSYPGDTEAFF.

The V gene is TRBV10-3, the J gene TRBJ2-1, with 10 positions matching TRBD2. CDR1 is ENHRY and CDR2 is SYGVKD in the germline V gene. Trimming at V came to 10 bases and at J to 5 bases, leaving 5 bases not matched to a gene. The CDR3 is 13 residues long. DNA for the CDR3: TGTGCCACGCTAGCGGGAGATCACAATGAGCAGTTCTTC. It specifies CATLAGDHNEQFF.

The chain links TRBV7-9 to TRBJ2-7; D gene uncertain. Germline V gene data show CDR1 as SEHNR and CDR2 as FQNEAQ (reference sequence). This CDR3 has 14 residues. V was trimmed by 5 bases and J by 0 bases, leaving 11 bases between them. The CDR3 bases are TGTGCCAGCAGCCTCAACCCTAGCTCCTACGAGCAGTACTTC. It encodes CASSLNPSSYEQYF.

The V call is TRBV10-2, the J call TRBJ2-5; 9 bases are a match to TRBD2. Germline CDR1 is WSHSY and CDR2 is SAAADI. The V and J ends lost 0 bases and 7 bases, in that order; junction bases with no gene match: 6. There are 15 residues in the CDR3. CDR3 nucleotide sequence: TGCGCCAGCAGTGAGTCGAAGGGACTAGCTTGGACCCAGTACTTC. This gives the protein CASSESKGLAWTQYF.

The rearrangement joins TRBV4-2 to TRBJ2-1; 9 positions agree with TRBD2. The CDR3 spans 17 residues. CDR1 and CDR2 (germline): LGHNA, YNFKEQ. The J segment lost 0 bases and the V segment lost 0 bases, leaving 3 bases of the junction unmatched. The CDR3: CASSQEGLAPSYNEQFF. The CDR3 DNA sequence: TGTGCCAGCAGCCAAGAAGGACTAGCGCCCTCCTACAATGAGCAGTTCTTC.

This sequence joins TRBV28 and TRBJ2-3; 10 positions agree with TRBD2. Per germline, CDR1 MDHEN and CDR2 SYDVKM. The ends lost 3 bases at V and 5 bases at J; junction bases unmatched: 11. CDR3 size: 17 residues. CDR3 in amino acids: CASSFPSSGRGIDTQYF. The CDR3 DNA follows: TGTGCCAGCAGTTTCCCCTCTAGCGGGAGAGGTATAGATACGCAGTATTTT.

J is TRBJ2-1 and V is TRBV18, with D perhaps TRBD2 (5 bases). V was shortened by 3 bases and J by 5 bases, with 11 bases between the two germline ends. Germline assignment: CDR1 KGHSH and CDR2 LQKENI. This CDR3 contains 14 residues. The CDR3 DNA reads as TGTGCCAGCTCACCGCCAGCGGCCAACAATGAGCAGTTCTTC. It is translated as CASSPPAANNEQFF.

The chain has TRBV2 and TRBJ2-6, with TRBD1 matching over 11 bases. Germline V gene data show CDR1 as SNHLY and CDR2 as FYNNEI. The CDR3 totals 20 residues. The J segment lost 2 bases and the V segment lost 2 bases, leaving 11 bases of the junction unmatched. The CDR3 coding sequence is TGTGCCAGCAGTGAATTGTGGACAGGGGGCGTTTTTGCTGGGGCCAACGTCCTGACTTTC. Translation: CASSELWTGGVFAGANVLTF.

V usage is TRBV6-4 and J usage is TRBJ2-7; tentative D call: TRBD2 (7 bases). Trimming took 3 bases from V and 2 from J, leaving 14 bases between them. The CDR3 covers 15 residues. Germline values: CDR1 MRHNA, CDR2 SNTAGT. The CDR3 spells CASSEEAGATYEQYF. The CDR3 bases are TGTGCCAGCAGTGAGGAGGCGGGGGCTACCTACGAGCAGTACTTC.

This chain connects TRBV14 to TRBJ2-5; the D gene is possibly TRBD2 (5 bases). V lost 1 base and J lost 2, with 11 bases in between. Germline CDR1 reads SGHDN; CDR2 reads FVKESK. The CDR3 is 15 residues long. CDR3 sequence (DNA): TGTGCCAGCAGCCAAGCTACCGGGATGCAAGAGACCCAGTACTTC. Translation gives CASSQATGMQETQYF.

This chain connects TRBV20-1 to TRBJ2-5, with 8 nucleotides matching TRBD2. V lost 4 bases and J lost 5; bases outside the gene matches: 0. The CDR3 has 11 amino acids. Per germline, CDR1 DFQATT and CDR2 SNEGSKA (reference sequence). CDR3 sequence reads: CSATSGETQYF. The CDR3 DNA reads as TGCAGTGCTACTAGCGGGGAGACCCAGTACTTC.

The chain is built from TRBV7-9 and TRBJ2-5; D gene ambiguous. The ends were cut back, 3 bases at V and 4 bases at J, with 6 bases in the middle. This CDR3 comprises 12 residues. Germline CDR1 SEHNR, CDR2 FQNEAQ (reference sequence). Written as DNA, the CDR3 is TGTGCCAGCAGCTTGCGAGCAGAGACCCAGTACTTC. Protein: CASSLRAETQYF.

V and J are TRBV5-1 and TRBJ2-5, with TRBD1 matching 11 bases. CDR1 and CDR2 from the germline V gene are SGHRS and YFSETQ. V was pared by 4 bases and J by 4 bases, with 3 bases of the junction left unmatched. The CDR3 sequence is 14 residues long. CDR3 loop: CASSPGTGGETQYF. In nucleotides, the CDR3 is TGCGCCAGCAGCCCTGGGACAGGGGGAGAGACCCAGTACTTC. The variable domain in full, completed from reference TRBV5-1 and TRBJ2-5, reads KAGVTQTPRYLIKTRGQQVTLSCSPISGHRSVSWYQQTPGQGLQFLFEYFSETQRNKGNFPGRFSGRQFSNSRSEMNVSTLELGDSALYLCASSPGTGGETQYFGPGTRLLVL.

As concerns this clone: This sample also contains other DNA sequences that code for the same CDR3. V is TRBV10-3 and J is TRBJ2-7, with a possible D match to TRBD1 (7 bases). Germline CDR1 reads ENHRY; CDR2 reads SYGVKD. This CDR3 is 16 amino acids long. Trimming took 2 bases from V and 5 from J, leaving 19 bases between them. The CDR3 is CAISEGGGRARDEQYF. The CDR3, as DNA: TGTGCCATCAGTGAGGGAGGGGGCAGGGCGCGTGACGAGCAGTACTTC.

This chain links TRBV27 with TRBJ2-2; tentatively, D is TRBD1 (5 bases). Germline loops: CDR1 MNHEY, CDR2 SMNVEV (reference sequence). V gave up 3 bases and J gave up 5 bases, with 7 bases separating them. The CDR3 sequence is 13 residues long. In DNA form, the CDR3 reads TGTGCCAGCAGTTTCAGGGCAACCGGGGAGCTGTTTTTT. Residues: CASSFRATGELFF.

The chain combines TRBV7-2 with TRBJ2-1; TRBD2 matches at 10 bases. CDR1 SGHTA and CDR2 FQGNSA come from the germline V gene. Germline trimming cut 8 bases from V and 7 bases from J; bases unmatched to any gene: 11. The CDR3 consists of 15 residues. Written as DNA, the CDR3 is TGTGCCAGCTCTAGGCGGACTAGCGGCAGTAATGAGCAGTTCTTC. Protein sequence: CASSRRTSGSNEQFF.